The sequence of this TCR beta chain was determined in a study of blood T cell repertoires in COVID-19. Profiling relied on immunoSEQ multiplex PCR, and the TCRdb table lists in-frame clones only, not all of them. The sample lists roughly 100,000 clones; roughly three quarters were seen once. Germline assignment: CDR1 MNHEY and CDR2 SVGAGI. The CDR3 is 15 residues long. After removal of 6 bases from V and 8 bases from J, the junction contained 13 bases not matched to a gene. The rearrangement joins TRBV6-5 to TRBJ2-1; 7 bases line up with TRBD1. The TCR sequence derives from an elderly woman with acute or convalescent COVID-19. The sample consisted of peripheral blood. The CDR3 loop is CASSSRGRRIYEQFF. As DNA, the CDR3 is TGTGCCAGCAGCTCAAGGGGGCGCCGGATCTATGAGCAGTTCTTC.